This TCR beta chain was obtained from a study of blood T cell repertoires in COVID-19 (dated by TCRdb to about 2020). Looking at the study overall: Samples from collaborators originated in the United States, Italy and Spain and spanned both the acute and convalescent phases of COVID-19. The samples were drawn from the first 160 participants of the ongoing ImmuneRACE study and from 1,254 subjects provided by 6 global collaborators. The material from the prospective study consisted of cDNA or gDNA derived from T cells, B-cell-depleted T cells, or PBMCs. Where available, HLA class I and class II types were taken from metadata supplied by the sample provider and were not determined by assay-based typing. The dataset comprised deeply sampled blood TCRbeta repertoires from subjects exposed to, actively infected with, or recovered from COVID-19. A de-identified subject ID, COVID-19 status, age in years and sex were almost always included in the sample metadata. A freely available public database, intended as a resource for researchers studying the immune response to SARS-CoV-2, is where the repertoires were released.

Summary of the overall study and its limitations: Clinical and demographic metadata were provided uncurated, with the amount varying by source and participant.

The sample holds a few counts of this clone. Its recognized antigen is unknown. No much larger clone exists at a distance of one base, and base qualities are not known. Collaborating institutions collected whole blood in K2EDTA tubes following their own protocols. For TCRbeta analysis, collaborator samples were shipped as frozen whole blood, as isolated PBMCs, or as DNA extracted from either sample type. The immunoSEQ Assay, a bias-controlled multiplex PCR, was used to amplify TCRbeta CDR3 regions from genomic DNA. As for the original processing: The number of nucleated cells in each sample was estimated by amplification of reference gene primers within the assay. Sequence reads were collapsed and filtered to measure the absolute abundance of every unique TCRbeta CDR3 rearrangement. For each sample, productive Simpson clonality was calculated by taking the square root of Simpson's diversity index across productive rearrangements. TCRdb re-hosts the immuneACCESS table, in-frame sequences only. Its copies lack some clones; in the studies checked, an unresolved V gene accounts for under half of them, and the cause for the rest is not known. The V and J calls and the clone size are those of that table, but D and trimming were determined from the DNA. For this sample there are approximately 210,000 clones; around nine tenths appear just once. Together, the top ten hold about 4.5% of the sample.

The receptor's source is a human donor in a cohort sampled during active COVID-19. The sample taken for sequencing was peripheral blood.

The nucleotides are TGTGCCAGCAGTGAACAGGGAAGCTATGGCTACACCTTC. Its amino acids are CASSEQGSYGYTF. This sequence uses TRBV6-1 and TRBJ1-2; TRBD1 is perhaps the D gene, given 5 matching bases. Taken from cysteine to phenylalanine, the CDR3 has 13 residues. Just the 39-base CDR3 DNA is kept, in frame starting at base 1. A distance of 8 bases separates the germline ends of V and J, which lose 2 bases and 4 bases respectively. Reading the germline V gene gives CDR1 MNHNS and CDR2 SASEGT.